The 2 T cell receptor beta chains reported below all come from one sample, sequenced in a study of identical twins. Each CDR3 protein is one row after TCRdb ran MiXCR on the 5' RACE reads. Of fewer than 350,000 distinct CDR3 sequences in the sample, 6.5% to 9.5% were seen once. This sample was also put to use in a study of yellow fever vaccine responses in identical twins.

The source material was memory (CD45RO+) T cells sorted from blood. The receptors originated from a woman between 18 and 29 years old in good health.

The genes are TRBV29-1 and TRBJ2-2; D unclear. Deletions cut 3 bases from V and 0 bases from J, with 5 bases between. The germline V gene encodes CDR1 SQVTM and CDR2 ANQGSEA. The CDR3 sequence is 13 residues long. Here the CDR3 reads CSVDTTNTGELFF. CDR3 coding DNA: TGCAGCGTTGACACTACGAACACCGGGGAGCTGTTTTTT.

This clonotype was seen ten or more times. The rearrangement joins TRBV5-8 to TRBJ2-2; 11 bases agree with TRBD2. Per germline, CDR1 SGHTS and CDR2 YDEGEE. V shed 3 bases, J shed 0 bases, and the junction held 4 bases outside the gene matches. The CDR3 is made up of 17 amino acids. The CDR3 region has the DNA TGTGCCAGCAGCTGGGGGGGACTAGCGGCGAACACCGGGGAGCTGTTTTTT. Its translation: CASSWGGLAANTGELFF.